This entry describes one T cell receptor beta chain. Its antigen remains undetermined. No much larger clone exists at a distance of one base, and base qualities are not known. This sample was taken from a study of blood T cell repertoires in COVID-19 (dated by TCRdb to the early 2020s). About the study as a whole: Collaborator samples came from the United States, Italy and Spain and covered acute and convalescent phases of COVID-19. The prospective study material was composed of cDNA or gDNA derived from T cells, B-cell-depleted T cells, or PBMCs. Subjects who had been exposed to COVID-19, were actively infected with it, or had recovered from it provided the deeply sampled blood TCRbeta repertoires that made up the dataset. The repertoires were released in a freely available public database meant as a resource for research on the immune response to SARS-CoV-2. Samples were obtained from the ongoing ImmuneRACE study (first 160 participants) and from some 1,300 subjects provided by 6 global collaborators. A de-identified subject ID, COVID-19 status, age in years and sex were almost always included in the sample metadata. Where available, HLA class I and class II types were taken from metadata supplied by the sample provider and were not determined by assay-based typing.

Each collaborating institution followed its own protocols to collect whole blood in K2EDTA tubes. Collaborator samples were shipped for TCRbeta analysis as frozen whole blood, isolated PBMCs, or DNA extracted from either sample type. According to the germline V gene, CDR1 reads SGHRS and CDR2 reads YFSETQ. Relative to germline, V is 4 bases shorter and J is 0 bases shorter, with 24 bases between their ends. There are 19 amino acids in the CDR3, from cysteine to phenylalanine inclusive. Kept here is only the CDR3 DNA, which spans 57 bases and is read in frame from base 1. The immunoSEQ Assay, a bias-controlled multiplex PCR, was used to amplify TCRbeta CDR3 regions from genomic DNA. The study's own analysis went as follows. The number of nucleated cells in each sample was estimated by amplification of reference gene primers within the assay. Sequence reads were collapsed and filtered to measure the absolute abundance of every unique TCRbeta CDR3 rearrangement. For each sample, productive Simpson clonality was calculated as the square root of Simpson's diversity index over productive rearrangements. In its TCRdb copy, this immuneACCESS table keeps in-frame sequences only and misses some clones. Where compared with another copy, unresolved V genes explain less than half of these, and the others have no known cause. V and J calls and clone size are given by that table; D and trimming were obtained from the DNA. The sample yields 85,000 to 130,000 clones; 75% to 90% were counted once. Together, the top ten hold around 15% of the sample.

Paper-wide results and their limitations: The amount of clinical and demographic metadata varied by source and participant and was provided uncurated.

The chain employs TRBV5-1 and TRBJ2-3, and TRBD2 may be the D gene, going by 6 matching bases. The sequence came from a middle-aged man with acute or convalescent COVID-19. Sequencing input: peripheral blood. At the DNA level, the sequence is TGCGCCAGCAGCAGGTGGCCGGGACTTGCGGTCCCTAGCACAGATACGCAGTATTTT. This yields the protein CASSRWPGLAVPSTDTQYF.